Described below is a single T cell receptor beta chain sequence and its context. Its matching antigen is unknown. Other DNA sequences from this sample encode an identical CDR3 as well. Sequenced by immunoSEQ multiplex PCR; TCRdb stores in-frame clones only, minus some. This sample has roughly 600,000 clones, with roughly 98% found just once. Selected positively for CCR7 and CD45RO-negative, naive CD8 cells excluded terminally differentiated effector memory CD45RA+ cells. These data belong to a study of shared clonotypes between healthy human individuals. The CDR3 covers 12 residues. Germline V CDR1 and CDR2: SEHNR, FQNEAQ (reference sequence). Deletions cut 1 base from V and 2 bases from J, with 3 bases between. Study-wide results and caveats: Shared clonotypes: about 5.3% naive CD4, under 4% naive CD8, less than 2.5% memory CD4, approximately 0.41% memory CD8.

The receptor comes from a man younger than 40 in good health. The V and J genes are TRBV7-9 and TRBJ2-7; D gene unclear. The sequencing input was naive CD8+ T cells sorted from blood. The DNA of the CDR3 is TGTGCCAGCAGCTTAGTCGCCTACGAGCAGTACTTC. The encoded protein is CASSLVAYEQYF.